Shown below are 30 T cell receptor beta chains from a single sample sequenced in a study of early T cells in non-severe SARS-CoV-2 infection. TCRdb ran MiXCR on the 5' RACE reads and lists one entry per CDR3 protein. The sample contains 80,000 to 95,000 distinct CDR3 sequences, around 12% of which appear only once. The material sequenced was whole blood. These receptors all come from an adult who was a healthcare worker with PCR-confirmed SARS-CoV-2 infection or an uninfected control (not recorded which).

This clonotype appeared a few times. The chain links TRBV10-3 to TRBJ2-4; TRBD1 aligns across 9 bases. The CDR3 covers 17 residues. The ends lost 0 bases at V and 3 bases at J; junction bases unmatched: 6. CDR1 ENHRY and CDR2 SYGVKD come from the germline V gene. DNA of the CDR3: TGTGCCATCAGTGAGTCTTGGACAGGGGAGGACAAAAACATTCAGTACTTC. This sequence encodes CAISESWTGEDKNIQYF.

This clonotype has a handful of counts. The chain employs TRBV5-6 and TRBJ1-3; D unresolved. The CDR3 extends over 14 amino acids. Germline CDR1 is SGHDT and CDR2 is YYEEEE. Trimming pared 1 base from V and 8 bases from J, leaving 13 bases between. CDR3 DNA sequence: TGTGCCAGCAGCTTGTTGGCTTTCGTGGACACCATATATTTT. This gives the protein CASSLLAFVDTIYF.

Many counts were recorded for this clonotype. The J gene is TRBJ2-3, the V gene TRBV18, with no clear D. Trimming removed 6 bases at V and 2 bases at J, with 9 bases between. CDR1 and CDR2 from the germline V gene are KGHSH and LQKENI. CDR3 length equals 13 residues. The CDR3 is CASSYRLTDTQYF. CDR3 bases: TGTGCCAGCTCGTACAGACTCACAGATACGCAGTATTTT.

The genes are TRBV5-4 and TRBJ2-3; D gene uncertain. This CDR3 is 13 amino acids long. Trimming cost V 4 bases and J 1 base, with 7 bases left between them. CDR1 and CDR2 (germline): SGHNT, YYREEE (reference sequence). For the CDR3, the DNA is TGTGCCAGCAGCAACAGCGGCACAGATACGCAGTATTTT. Protein: CASSNSGTDTQYF.

The V gene is TRBV3-1, the J gene TRBJ1-1; 9 nucleotides agree with TRBD1. This CDR3 is built from 15 residues. With V trimmed by 5 bases and J by 6 bases, 10 bases remained unmatched. The V gene's germline CDR1 is LGHDT and CDR2 YNNKEL (reference sequence). DNA for the CDR3: TGTGCCAGCAGCACGCGGGACAGGGATTCGCCTGAAGCTTTCTTT. Translated: CASSTRDRDSPEAFF.

This clonotype showed up many times. V gene TRBV4-1 combines with J gene TRBJ1-2; D is undetermined. CDR3 length equals 11 residues. The ends were cut back, 7 bases at V and 1 base at J, with 4 bases in the middle. Germline V lookup: CDR1 MGHRA, CDR2 YSYEKL. The chain's CDR3 is CASKGNYGYTF. The CDR3 region has the DNA TGCGCCAGCAAGGGTAACTATGGCTACACCTTC.

This chain uses TRBV4-2 with TRBJ2-3; 8 nucleotides line up with TRBD2. CDR3 length equals 15 residues. The junction had 5 bases not matched to a gene; V was cut back by 0 bases and J by 6 bases. Germline V gene lookup returns CDR1 LGHNA and CDR2 YNFKEQ. The CDR3 is CASSQEGLALDTQYF. CDR3 bases: TGTGCCAGCAGCCAAGAAGGACTAGCTCTGGATACGCAGTATTTT.

Ten or more counts support this clonotype. This sequence joins TRBV19 and TRBJ1-5; unclear D gene. The germline V gene has CDR1 LNHDA and CDR2 SQIVND (reference sequence). The V end was cut by 5 bases, the J end by 2 bases, with 13 bases between. The CDR3 is made up of 15 amino acids. CDR3 DNA sequence: TGTGCCAGTAGTCAGCCCGCAGCCGGCAATCAGCCCCAGCATTTT. It codes for CASSQPAAGNQPQHF.

This clonotype came up many times. The V call is TRBV7-2, the J call TRBJ1-5; 7 bases align to TRBD1. Germline-derived CDR1 and CDR2 are SGHTA and FQGNSA. The trim removed 2 bases at V and 2 bases at J, leaving 9 bases unmatched. The CDR3 length is 17 residues. CDR3 protein: CASSLLQGSFGNQPQHF. The CDR3 nucleotides are TGTGCCAGCAGCTTATTACAGGGGTCCTTTGGCAATCAGCCCCAGCATTTT. The full variable domain, rest sourced from reference TRBV7-2 and TRBJ1-5, is GAGVSQSPSNKVTEKGKDVELRCDPISGHTALYWYRQSLGQGLEFLIYFQGNSAPDKSGLPSDRFSAERTGGSVSTLTIQRTQQEDSAVYLCASSLLQGSFGNQPQHFGDGTRLSIL.

This clonotype has just a few counts. The V and J genes are TRBV13 and TRBJ1-4, with D possibly matching TRBD1 (5 bases). The CDR3 extends over 18 amino acids. Germline lookup yields CDR1 PRHDT and CDR2 FYEKMQ (reference sequence). V was trimmed by 3 bases and J by 4 bases, leaving 21 bases between them. This CDR3 reads CASSLTPGAGGVNEKLFF. The CDR3 DNA follows: TGTGCCAGCAGCTTGACACCCGGGGCCGGAGGTGTTAATGAAAAACTGTTTTTT.

At least ten counts were recorded for this clonotype. V is TRBV5-1 and J is TRBJ1-2; D possibly corresponds to TRBD1 (5 bases). This CDR3 spans 14 amino acids. Germline CDR1 and CDR2: SGHRS and YFSETQ. With 3 bases removed from V and 4 bases from J, the gap between germline ends came to 13 bases. In nucleotides, the CDR3 is TGCGCCAGCAGCTCGGGGGACGGCGCCTATGGCTACACCTTC. Translated: CASSSGDGAYGYTF.

The chain employs TRBV4-1 and TRBJ2-1, with a possible D match to TRBD2 (6 bases). This CDR3 spans 15 amino acids. Trimming left V 0 bases short and J 4 bases short, with 10 bases between. Germline values: CDR1 MGHRA, CDR2 YSYEKL. The CDR3 DNA sequence: TGCGCCAGCAGCCAAGATACGAGCGGGTACAATGAGCAGTTCTTC. This codes for CASSQDTSGYNEQFF.

The chain links TRBV5-1 to TRBJ1-4; possibly TRBD1 for D (5 bases). Germline CDR1 and CDR2: SGHRS and YFSETQ. The CDR3 runs to 15 residues. Deletions cut 2 bases from V and 1 base from J, with 9 bases between. This chain's CDR3 is CASSFKGKTNEKLFF. The CDR3 DNA sequence: TGCGCCAGCAGCTTTAAGGGGAAAACTAATGAAAAACTGTTTTTT.

The chain has TRBV6-5 and TRBJ2-3; TRBD2 matches 13 bases. Unmatched junction bases numbered 0, after V lost 8 bases and J lost 4 bases. CDR1 and CDR2 from the germline V gene are MNHEY and SVGAGI. The CDR3 length is 13 residues. The CDR3 DNA is TGTGCCAGCGGACTAGCGGGAGCAGATACGCAGTATTTT. The encoded protein is CASGLAGADTQYF.

As DNA, the CDR3 is TGTGCCAGCAAGCCTCCGTCGGGGGGTGACGAAAAACTGTTTTTT. It specifies CASKPPSGGDEKLFF. The chain couples TRBV3-1 to TRBJ1-4, with a tentative D call TRBD1 (5 bases). The V gene's germline CDR1 is LGHDT and CDR2 YNNKEL (reference sequence). CDR3 length: 15 amino acids. The V gene lost 7 bases and the J gene lost 8 bases, with 20 bases spanning the gap.

This clonotype was observed many times. The chain uses TRBV12-3 or TRBV12-4 and TRBJ2-1; 13 bases agree with TRBD2. V shed 5 bases, J shed 4 bases, and the junction held 11 bases outside the gene matches. CDR3 length: 18 amino acids. DNA for the CDR3: TGTGCCAGCAGTATAAGACTAGCGGGAGGCCCCGGATACAATGAGCAGTTCTTC. As protein: CASSIRLAGGPGYNEQFF.

This sequence joins TRBV7-2 and TRBJ2-2; 9 bases fit TRBD2. V lost 3 bases to trimming and J lost 0 bases; unmatched junction nucleotides: 8. Germline CDR1 is SGHTA and CDR2 is FQGNSA. The CDR3 length is 18 residues. CDR3: CASSFPAGGSPNTGELFF. The CDR3, as DNA: TGTGCCAGCAGCTTCCCCGCGGGAGGGAGTCCGAACACCGGGGAGCTGTTTTTT.

This clonotype was found a few times. V is TRBV6-6 and J is TRBJ1-2, with D hard to call. The germline CDR1 and CDR2 sequences are MNHNY and SVGAGI (reference sequence). Trimming pared 8 bases from V and 1 base from J, leaving 17 bases between. This CDR3 region has 15 residues. CDR3: CASASRITSNYGYTF. CDR3 nucleotides: TGTGCCAGCGCCTCCCGAATTACCAGTAACTATGGCTACACCTTC.

In this sample, this clonotype turned up a few times. This chain joins TRBV7-3 and TRBJ2-2, with TRBD1 matching over 7 bases. The CDR3 spans 16 residues. The germline CDR1 and CDR2 sequences are SGHTA and FQGTGA. V lost 5 bases, J lost 1 base, and 7 bases stayed unmatched. The CDR3 DNA reads TGTGCCAGCAGCCCCAGGGGGTCTAAGAACACCGGGGAGCTGTTTTTT. Encoded protein: CASSPRGSKNTGELFF.

The table lists this clonotype with a few counts. The CDR3 DNA reads as TGTGCCAGCAGCTCAAGGGACAGGGGAAGAAGGTACACTGAAGCTTTCTTT. Its translation is CASSSRDRGRRYTEAFF. V and J are TRBV7-8 and TRBJ1-1; TRBD1 matches at 10 bases. The CDR3 is 17 amino acids. J lost 3 bases, V lost 4 bases, and 11 bases had no gene match. The germline gives CDR1 SGHVS, CDR2 FQNEAQ.

For the CDR3, the DNA is TGTGCCAGCAGCGCTTTCCTTAGCGGAGGTTCCTACGAGCAGTACTTC. This gives the protein CASSAFLSGGSYEQYF. V and J are TRBV5-4 and TRBJ2-7; TRBD2 is a possible D gene (6 bases). The CDR3 length is 16 residues. The V end lost 4 bases, the J end lost 1 base, and 18 bases lay between the germline ends. Germline V gives CDR1 SGHNT, CDR2 YYREEE (reference sequence).

The chain couples TRBV7-8 to TRBJ2-2, with D hard to call. The CDR3 runs to 14 residues. Germline CDR1 is SGHVS and CDR2 is FQNEAQ. Trimming removed 0 bases at V and 4 bases at J, with 6 bases between. The CDR3 protein is CASSLAPSTGELFF. The DNA for the CDR3 is TGTGCCAGCAGCTTAGCTCCAAGCACCGGGGAGCTGTTTTTT.

The chain uses TRBV10-2 and TRBJ2-3; 10 bases fit TRBD2. Looked up from germline, CDR1 is WSHSY and CDR2 is SAAADI. With V trimmed by 2 bases and J by 14 bases, 25 bases remained unmatched. The CDR3 has 19 amino acids. The CDR3 DNA is TGCGCCAGCAGTGAGAAAAGGGGAGGAGCGGGAGGGCCCGTGGGGTATGTGTATTTT. Encoded protein: CASSEKRGGAGGPVGYVYF.

The CDR3 protein is CASTLTSGSNEQYF. CDR3 DNA: TGTGCCAGCACCCTGACTAGCGGGAGCAACGAGCAGTACTTC. The chain couples TRBV6-6 to TRBJ2-7; 12 bases align to TRBD2. V shed 7 bases, J shed 5 bases, and the junction held 6 bases outside the gene matches. This CDR3 spans 14 amino acids. Per germline, CDR1 MNHNY and CDR2 SVGAGI (reference sequence).

This clonotype has more than one count but fewer than ten. The V gene is TRBV20-1, the J gene TRBJ2-7; 10 bases are shared with TRBD2. CDR3 length equals 17 residues. The trim removed 3 bases at V and 2 bases at J, leaving 13 bases unmatched. CDR1 and CDR2 (germline): DFQATT, SNEGSKA (reference sequence). The CDR3 spells CSASVVAGGTRTYEQYF. For the CDR3, the DNA is TGCAGTGCTAGTGTGGTAGCGGGAGGCACCCGGACCTACGAGCAGTACTTC.

The chain has TRBV7-2 and TRBJ2-3; 7 bases match TRBD1. The CDR3 runs 15 residues. V trimming: 6 bases; J trimming: 1 base; junction bases outside the gene matches: 7. Germline V CDR1 and CDR2: SGHTA, FQGNSA. This CDR3 reads CASSSRQGGTDTQYF. The CDR3 DNA reads as TGTGCCAGCAGTTCAAGACAGGGAGGCACAGATACGCAGTATTTT.

This chain connects TRBV7-2 to TRBJ2-5; 8 bases match TRBD1. The ends lost 5 bases at V and 1 base at J; junction bases unmatched: 6. Germline CDR1 is SGHTA and CDR2 is FQGNSA. The CDR3 loop spans 15 amino acids. CDR3 nucleotide sequence: TGTGCCAGCAGCCCCCCCGGGACAGGCCAAGAGACCCAGTACTTC. Its translation: CASSPPGTGQETQYF.

The J gene is TRBJ1-2, the V gene TRBV11-2; D unclear. CDR1 and CDR2 from the germline V gene are SGHAT and FQNNGV. With 3 bases removed from V and 4 bases from J, the gap between germline ends came to 3 bases. The CDR3 loop spans 11 amino acids. CDR3 sequence (DNA): TGTGCCAGCAGCTTCGCCTATGGCTACACCTTC. It specifies CASSFAYGYTF.

This clonotype was recorded a few times. The chain uses TRBV18 and TRBJ2-2; D unresolved. CDR3 size: 11 residues. Germline CDR1 and CDR2: KGHSH and LQKENI. Trimming took 2 bases from V and 6 from J, leaving 1 base between them. CDR3 nucleotide sequence: TGTGCCAGCTCACCAGCCGGGGAGCTGTTTTTT. It yields the protein CASSPAGELFF.

Many counts were recorded for this clonotype. V gene TRBV3-1 combines with J gene TRBJ1-6; D remains unclear. This CDR3 is 15 amino acids long. Germline V gene sequence: CDR1 LGHDT, CDR2 YNNKEL (reference sequence). Trimming shortened V by 4 bases and J by 7 bases, and 14 bases separated the two germline ends. The CDR3 region is CASSLLGPLNSPLHF. The CDR3 DNA reads TGTGCCAGCAGCCTTTTAGGCCCTTTGAATTCACCCCTCCACTTT.